These T cell receptor beta chains were read from a single sample in a study of blood T cell repertoires in COVID-19. Data came from immunoSEQ multiplex PCR; TCRdb stores just in-frame clones and leaves some out. The table lists approximately 93,000 clones, about 89% of them singletons. The sample consisted of peripheral blood. The origin of the receptors is a human donor in a cohort sampled during active COVID-19. The CDR3 runs from the conserved cysteine through the conserved F or W. Each record gives: CDR3 length, J gene, V gene, D gene, clone size, CDR3 protein, CDR3 DNA. D genes are given only for firm matches. Only part of the rows carry a size: once, few, many, or a class if the clone is expanded.

cdr3_length: 14; j_call: TRBJ2-7; v_call: TRBV7-8; d_call: TRBD1; clone_size: NA; cdr3_aa: CASSFPGQGSEQYF; cdr3_nt: TGTGCCAGCAGCTTTCCGGGACAGGGGAGCGAGCAGTACTTC
cdr3_length: 13; j_call: TRBJ2-3; v_call: TRBV3-1/TRBV3-2; d_call: NA; clone_size: NA; cdr3_aa: CASSPHETDTQYF; cdr3_nt: TGTGCCAGCAGCCCCCATGAGACAGATACGCAGTATTTT
cdr3_length: 11; j_call: TRBJ2-7; v_call: TRBV28; d_call: NA; clone_size: NA; cdr3_aa: CASSHLYEQYF; cdr3_nt: TGTGCCAGCAGCCACCTATACGAGCAGTACTTC
cdr3_length: 15; j_call: TRBJ2-2; v_call: TRBV15; d_call: NA; clone_size: NA; cdr3_aa: CATSSLDWNTGELFF; cdr3_nt: TGTGCCACCAGCAGCCTCGACTGGAACACCGGGGAGCTGTTTTTT
cdr3_length: 13; j_call: TRBJ2-1; v_call: TRBV2; d_call: NA; clone_size: NA; cdr3_aa: CASSTTPPNEQFF; cdr3_nt: TGTGCCAGCAGTACAACCCCACCCAATGAGCAGTTCTTC
cdr3_length: 16; j_call: TRBJ2-3; v_call: TRBV5-1; d_call: TRBD2; clone_size: few; cdr3_aa: CASSTSSGSGTDTQYF; cdr3_nt: TGCGCCAGCAGTACGTCTAGCGGGAGCGGGACAGATACGCAGTATTTT
cdr3_length: 14; j_call: TRBJ2-2; v_call: TRBV7-9; d_call: TRBD1; clone_size: NA; cdr3_aa: CASSLTGVNGELFF; cdr3_nt: TGTGCCAGCAGTCTGACAGGGGTGAACGGGGAGCTGTTTTTT
cdr3_length: 14; j_call: TRBJ1-5; v_call: TRBV27; d_call: NA; clone_size: NA; cdr3_aa: CASSFSQAFSPQHF; cdr3_nt: TGTGCCAGCAGTTTCTCACAGGCGTTCAGCCCCCAGCATTTT
cdr3_length: 15; j_call: TRBJ2-7; v_call: TRBV5-8; d_call: TRBD1; clone_size: NA; cdr3_aa: CASSFLGTGTYEQYF; cdr3_nt: TGTGCCAGCAGTTTTCTCGGGACAGGTACCTACGAGCAGTACTTC
cdr3_length: 17; j_call: TRBJ1-3; v_call: TRBV14; d_call: NA; clone_size: NA; cdr3_aa: CASSQDYPTGSGNTIYF; cdr3_nt: TGTGCCAGCAGCCAAGATTACCCGACAGGCTCTGGAAACACCATATATTTT
cdr3_length: 13; j_call: TRBJ1-5; v_call: TRBV7-8; d_call: NA; clone_size: NA; cdr3_aa: CASSLTGNQPQHF; cdr3_nt: TGTGCCAGCAGCTTAACAGGCAATCAGCCCCAGCATTTT
cdr3_length: 13; j_call: TRBJ2-7; v_call: TRBV5-4; d_call: TRBD2; clone_size: few; cdr3_aa: CATGLAGFYEQYF; cdr3_nt: TGTGCCACCGGACTAGCGGGATTCTACGAGCAGTACTTC
cdr3_length: 14; j_call: TRBJ2-1; v_call: TRBV6-5; d_call: TRBD1; clone_size: NA; cdr3_aa: CASGDRGIYNEQFF; cdr3_nt: TGTGCCAGCGGGGACAGGGGTATCTACAATGAGCAGTTCTTC
cdr3_length: 13; j_call: TRBJ1-2; v_call: TRBV7-9; d_call: NA; clone_size: NA; cdr3_aa: CASSSDSNYGYTF; cdr3_nt: TGTGCCAGCAGCTCAGACAGCAACTATGGCTACACCTTC
cdr3_length: 17; j_call: TRBJ2-1; v_call: TRBV11-2; d_call: TRBD2; clone_size: few; cdr3_aa: CASSLRRGTSGDGEQFF; cdr3_nt: TGTGCCAGCAGCTTAAGAAGGGGGACTAGCGGGGATGGGGAGCAGTTCTTC
cdr3_length: 13; j_call: TRBJ1-1; v_call: TRBV24-1; d_call: NA; clone_size: NA; cdr3_aa: CATSREGNTEAFF; cdr3_nt: TGTGCCACCAGCCGAGAGGGGAACACTGAAGCTTTCTTT
cdr3_length: 14; j_call: TRBJ1-6; v_call: TRBV5-5; d_call: TRBD1; clone_size: NA; cdr3_aa: CASSPRQGNSPLHF; cdr3_nt: TGTGCCAGCAGTCCAAGACAGGGTAATTCACCCCTCCACTTT
cdr3_length: 15; j_call: TRBJ1-6; v_call: TRBV27; d_call: NA; clone_size: NA; cdr3_aa: CASSLTQGGNSPLHF; cdr3_nt: TGTGCCAGCAGTTTAACGCAGGGTGGAAATTCACCCCTCCACTTT